Sequencing of this T cell receptor beta chain was carried out in a study of T cell responses to AZD1222 COVID-19 vaccine. Broader study findings: Mostly white British, mostly female donors; authors suggested clonal diversity may be underestimated. Only a handful of people who got AZD1222 tested seropositive at baseline.

As for this clone: The antigen is not known.

TCRdb keeps only in-frame clones here, not all; method: immunoSEQ multiplex PCR. The sample consists of approximately 140,000 clones, about nine tenths of them appearing once. V was trimmed by 6 bases and J by 2 bases, leaving 11 bases between them. The CDR3 extends over 13 amino acids. This chain links TRBV12-3 or TRBV12-4 with TRBJ2-7, with D possibly TRBD2 on 6 matching bases. The TCR sequence derives from an adult who received the AZD1222 COVID-19 vaccine. This specimen was peripheral blood, taken 28 days after the second AZD1222 dose. The CDR3 DNA reads as TGTGCCAGCAGACCTAGCGCGACCTACGAGCAGTACTTC. This translates into CASRPSATYEQYF.